These 23 T cell receptor beta chains were all obtained from the same sample, sequenced in a study of blood T cell repertoires in COVID-19. Clones were read by immunoSEQ multiplex PCR, and TCRdb kept only the in-frame ones, dropping some. The sample has a few hundred thousand clones; about 92% are singletons. The sample was peripheral blood. Receptors originate from a woman in her sixties with COVID-19, enrolled during active disease.

This clone appeared once. This rearrangement joins TRBV3-1 (or the pseudogene TRBV3-2) to TRBJ2-4, with 12 positions matching TRBD2. CDR1 LGHDT and CDR2 YNNKEL come from the germline V gene (reference sequence). The CDR3 totals 18 residues. With V trimmed by 1 base and J by 3 bases, 7 bases remained unmatched. The CDR3 is CASSQALAGGTNKNIQYF. In nucleotides, the CDR3 is TGTGCCAGCAGCCAAGCACTAGCGGGGGGAACGAACAAAAACATTCAGTACTTC.

The chain links TRBV12-3 or TRBV12-4 to TRBJ1-2, with D unresolved. Trimming removed 6 bases from V and 2 bases from J, with 4 bases in between. The CDR3 covers 11 residues. CDR3 DNA: TGTGCCAGCAGCCCAAACTATGGCTACACCTTC. It encodes CASSPNYGYTF.

CDR3 amino acids: CASSYLDRESYGYTF. The CDR3, as DNA: TGTGCCAGCAGTTACTTGGACAGGGAGAGCTATGGCTACACCTTC. The chain combines TRBV6-6 with TRBJ1-2; 8 bases line up with TRBD1. CDR1 is MNHNY, CDR2 SVGAGI, per germline (reference sequence). The CDR3 is made up of 15 amino acids. J was trimmed by 4 bases and V by 1 base; bases with no gene match: 5.

The chain employs TRBV7-2 and TRBJ1-5; no clear D gene. Trimming removed 2 bases from V and 0 bases from J, with 11 bases in between. This CDR3 region has 16 residues. Germline CDR1 is SGHTA and CDR2 is FQGNSA. The CDR3, as DNA: TGTGCCAGCAGCTTATTCGGAGGGAATAGCAATCAGCCCCAGCATTTT. Translating gives CASSLFGGNSNQPQHF.

The chain has TRBV12-5 and TRBJ2-1; 10 nucleotides agree with TRBD2. Germline V gives CDR1 LGHNT, CDR2 FRNRAP. The length of the CDR3 is 15 residues. V lost 2 bases and J lost 9; bases outside the gene matches: 7. The CDR3 DNA sequence: TGTGCTAGTGGTTTGTTCGTAGCGGGGGGAAGTGAGCAGTTCTTC. It codes for CASGLFVAGGSEQFF.

V is TRBV11-2 and J is TRBJ2-5, with TRBD1 identical over 8 bases. CDR3 length: 15 residues. The germline CDR1 and CDR2 sequences are SGHAT and FQNNGV. Trimming removed 6 bases from V and 4 bases from J; junction bases left unmatched: 10. This CDR3 is CASRDRQGIRETQYF. CDR3 DNA sequence: TGTGCCAGCAGAGATCGACAGGGGATCCGAGAGACCCAGTACTTC.

This clone has just one count. The rearrangement joins TRBV3-1 (or the pseudogene TRBV3-2) to TRBJ1-1; tentatively, D is TRBD1 (5 bases). This CDR3 is 13 amino acids long. V was shortened by 5 bases and J by 1 base, with 8 bases between the two germline ends. The germline gives CDR1 LGHDT, CDR2 YNNKEL (reference sequence). CDR3 region: CASSRGQNTEAFF. The CDR3, as DNA: TGTGCCAGCAGCAGGGGCCAGAACACTGAAGCTTTCTTT.

The V gene is TRBV18, the J gene TRBJ1-2; 9 bases fit TRBD1. Trimming took 1 base from V and 2 from J; bases not matched to a gene: 8. Germline V gene lookup returns CDR1 KGHSH and CDR2 LQKENI. There are 17 residues in the CDR3. The CDR3 loop is CASSPLSSGQGNYGYTF. CDR3 nucleotides: TGTGCCAGCTCACCACTTTCGTCTGGACAGGGGAACTATGGCTACACCTTC.

V usage is TRBV4-2 and J usage is TRBJ1-2; TRBD1 is a possible D gene (6 bases). The CDR3 length is 16 residues. Germline-derived CDR1 and CDR2 are LGHNA and YNFKEQ. V lost 4 bases and J lost 0, with 15 bases in between. This CDR3 reads CASSPLTTGTNYGYTF. CDR3 coding DNA: TGTGCCAGCAGCCCCCTTACGACAGGAACTAACTATGGCTACACCTTC.

This clone was picked up one time. The gene calls are TRBV5-1 and TRBJ2-1; a possible D gene is TRBD1 (5 bases). The CDR3 sequence is 14 residues long. Germline V lookup: CDR1 SGHRS, CDR2 YFSETQ. V was trimmed by 1 base and J by 5 bases, leaving 10 bases between them. CDR3 bases: TGCGCCAGCAGCTTGATGGGGCAGAACAATGAGCAGTTCTTC. The encoded protein is CASSLMGQNNEQFF.

The chain links TRBV10-3 to TRBJ1-3, with 8 bases matching TRBD1. CDR1 and CDR2 (germline): ENHRY, SYGVKD. The CDR3 has 14 residues. The ends lost 9 bases at V and 5 bases at J; junction bases unmatched: 9. The CDR3, as DNA: TGTGCCATTGCGGCGGACAGGGCGCGAAACACCATATATTTT. It specifies CAIAADRARNTIYF.

The chain employs TRBV11-2 and TRBJ1-4; D not certain. From germline, CDR1 is SGHAT and CDR2 FQNNGV. CDR3 length: 16 amino acids. Trimming shortened V by 4 bases and J by 3 bases, and 15 bases separated the two germline ends. The DNA for the CDR3 is TGTGCCAGCAGCTCTAACCCCCCGAGTCCTAATGAAAAACTGTTTTTT. Its protein product is CASSSNPPSPNEKLFF.

In its sample, this clone was seen once. Other DNA sequences in the same sample also yield this CDR3. The chain carries TRBV5-8 and TRBJ1-5; D gene unclear. The CDR3 covers 14 residues. Trimming took off 0 bases at V and 6 bases at J, with 10 bases between the two ends. Per germline, CDR1 SGHTS and CDR2 YDEGEE. CDR3 residues: CASSLGRSGQPQHF. The CDR3 nucleotides read TGTGCCAGCAGCTTGGGGAGGAGCGGTCAGCCCCAGCATTTT.

The chain recombines TRBV6-5 with TRBJ1-1; D uncertain. The V gene lost 2 bases and the J gene lost 1 base, with 11 bases spanning the gap. The CDR3 is 15 residues long. Per the germline V gene, CDR1 is MNHEY and CDR2 is SVGAGI. The CDR3 protein is CASSYKAARNTEAFF. CDR3 in DNA: TGTGCCAGCAGTTACAAGGCGGCCCGGAACACTGAAGCTTTCTTT.

This clone was counted a few times. The rearrangement joins TRBV10-2 to TRBJ1-1; D may be TRBD1 (5 bases). Germline V gene sequence: CDR1 WSHSY, CDR2 SAAADI. V was shortened by 6 bases and J by 0 bases, with 14 bases between the two germline ends. The CDR3 loop spans 15 amino acids. In DNA, the CDR3 is TGCGCCAGCAGCGTCAACGGGGGAATGAACACTGAAGCTTTCTTT. It is translated as CASSVNGGMNTEAFF.

The chain joins TRBV11-3 to TRBJ1-1, with 10 bases fitting TRBD1. Trimming took 5 bases from V and 5 from J; bases not matched to a gene: 8. The CDR3 has 15 amino acids. Germline CDR1 is SGHNT and CDR2 is YENEEA. Here the CDR3 reads CASSPGTGARTEAFF. As DNA, the CDR3 is TGTGCCAGCAGCCCTGGGACAGGGGCTCGAACTGAAGCTTTCTTT.

V gene TRBV6-1 combines with J gene TRBJ1-5; D is unresolved. Germline-derived CDR1 and CDR2 are MNHNS and SASEGT. V lost 2 bases to trimming and J lost 0 bases, with 11 bases between them. CDR3 length: 16 amino acids. The CDR3 loop reads CASSEFSQLSNQPQHF. Here the CDR3 DNA reads TGTGCCAGCAGTGAATTTAGTCAACTTAGCAATCAGCCCCAGCATTTT.

This chain connects TRBV2 to TRBJ1-4; D perhaps matches TRBD1 (6 bases). V gave up 4 bases and J gave up 8 bases, with 14 bases separating them. CDR1 SNHLY and CDR2 FYNNEI come from the germline V gene. CDR3 length: 14 amino acids. This CDR3 is CASSGNRADEKLFF. The CDR3 DNA follows: TGTGCCAGCAGTGGGAACAGGGCCGACGAAAAACTGTTTTTT.

This sequence joins TRBV24-1 and TRBJ2-2, with 7 bases lining up with TRBD2. Germline V gives CDR1 KGHDR, CDR2 SFDVKD. This CDR3 is 14 amino acids long. Trimming removed 0 bases from V and 6 bases from J; junction bases left unmatched: 0. CDR3 sequence reads: CATSDLRGAGELFF. The CDR3 nucleotides read TGTGCCACCAGTGATTTGCGGGGGGCCGGGGAGCTGTTTTTT.

This clone occurred a few times. The chain links TRBV15 to TRBJ2-1; 7 nucleotides align to TRBD1. The CDR3 runs to 15 residues. The germline V gene has CDR1 LNHNV and CDR2 YYDKDF (reference sequence). The V gene end was trimmed by 5 bases and the J gene end by 6 bases; junction bases not matched to a gene: 10. The CDR3 DNA is TGTGCCACCAGCGGGGATAGGGGGCTTCTCAATGAGCAGTTCTTC. Its translation: CATSGDRGLLNEQFF.

This clone was observed once. The chain recombines TRBV3-1 (or the pseudogene TRBV3-2) with TRBJ2-2; TRBD2 agrees at 7 bases. The V segment lost 4 bases and the J segment 9 bases; nucleotides outside the gene matches: 11. Germline assignment: CDR1 LGHDT and CDR2 YNNKEL (reference sequence). This CDR3 spans 15 amino acids. The CDR3 region has the DNA TGTGCCAGCAGCCGTAAGGGAGGGGCAAGCCGGGAGCTGTTTTTT. This gives the protein CASSRKGGASRELFF.

This clone was seen just once. The chain joins TRBV28 to TRBJ2-5; 15 nucleotides agree with TRBD2. Germline V CDR1 and CDR2: MDHEN, SYDVKM. The V gene end was trimmed by 7 bases and the J gene end by 6 bases; junction bases not matched to a gene: 9. This CDR3 has 16 residues. The DNA of the CDR3 is TGTGCCAGCACCTTACGGACTAGCGGGGGGGGAAAGACCCAGTACTTC. Residues: CASTLRTSGGGKTQYF.

The CDR3 region has the DNA TGTGCCAGTAGTAATCAGGGGGCCCCTAAGGGAACTGAAGCTTTCTTT. This sequence encodes CASSNQGAPKGTEAFF. The chain links TRBV19 to TRBJ1-1; 8 positions agree with TRBD1. The J segment lost 5 bases and the V segment lost 4 bases, leaving 12 bases of the junction unmatched. Germline CDR1 LNHDA, CDR2 SQIVND (reference sequence). This CDR3 region has 16 residues.